Listed below are T cell receptor beta chains from one sample, sequenced in a study of blood T cell repertoires in COVID-19. Sequenced by immunoSEQ multiplex PCR; TCRdb stores in-frame clones only, minus some. The profile shows a few hundred thousand clones, approximately 91% of them singletons. The sample comprised PBMCs or T cells enriched from blood (not recorded which). Receptor source: a woman aged 40-49 years who had recovered from COVID-19. The CDR3 runs from the conserved cysteine through the conserved F or W. A D gene is named only where the DNA matches it firmly. Expanded clones get a size class; other rows say once, few or many, or leave the size out.

J gene: TRBJ2-7; D gene: NA; V gene: TRBV9; clone size: NA; CDR3 protein: CASSVGSSYEQYF; CDR3 DNA: TGTGCCAGCAGCGTGGGGAGCTCCTACGAGCAGTACTTC
J gene: TRBJ1-4; D gene: NA; V gene: TRBV9; clone size: NA; CDR3 protein: CASSGTANEKLFF; CDR3 DNA: TGTGCCAGCAGCGGGACAGCTAATGAAAAACTGTTTTTT
J gene: TRBJ2-1; D gene: TRBD2; V gene: TRBV3-1/TRBV3-2; clone size: NA; CDR3 protein: CASSQGGGSGVYNEQFF; CDR3 DNA: TGTGCCAGCAGCCAAGGGGGAGGTAGCGGGGTCTACAATGAGCAGTTCTTC
J gene: TRBJ1-1; D gene: NA; V gene: TRBV7-3; clone size: NA; CDR3 protein: CASSFSGHTEAFF; CDR3 DNA: TGTGCCAGCAGCTTTTCAGGGCACACTGAAGCTTTCTTT
J gene: TRBJ2-1; D gene: NA; V gene: TRBV3-1/TRBV3-2; clone size: once; CDR3 protein: CASSQDRGRGQFF; CDR3 DNA: TGTGCCAGCAGCCAAGATCGGGGGAGAGGGCAGTTCTTC
J gene: TRBJ1-5; D gene: TRBD1; V gene: TRBV28; clone size: NA; CDR3 protein: CASSLPTGGRRNQPQHF; CDR3 DNA: TGTGCCAGCAGTTTGCCGACAGGGGGTAGGCGCAATCAGCCCCAGCATTTT
J gene: TRBJ2-7; D gene: TRBD2; V gene: TRBV10-1; clone size: NA; CDR3 protein: CASSDSRTSGRPEGSYEQYF; CDR3 DNA: TGCGCCAGCAGTGACTCCAGGACTAGCGGGAGGCCAGAGGGCTCCTACGAGCAGTACTTC
J gene: TRBJ1-6; D gene: TRBD1; V gene: TRBV5-4; clone size: NA; CDR3 protein: CASSPDRAYNSPLHF; CDR3 DNA: TGTGCCAGCAGCCCGGACAGGGCCTATAATTCACCCCTCCACTTT
J gene: TRBJ1-4; D gene: TRBD1; V gene: TRBV7-8; clone size: NA; CDR3 protein: CASSPGTEEKLFF; CDR3 DNA: TGTGCCAGCAGCCCTGGGACAGAAGAAAAACTGTTTTTT
J gene: TRBJ1-2; D gene: NA; V gene: TRBV19; clone size: NA; CDR3 protein: CASSTGGAYYGYTF; CDR3 DNA: TGTGCCAGTAGTACGGGGGGGGCGTACTATGGCTACACCTTC
J gene: TRBJ1-2; D gene: NA; V gene: TRBV27; clone size: NA; CDR3 protein: CASSFLDSNYGYTF; CDR3 DNA: TGTGCCAGCAGTTTTTTGGACAGTAACTATGGCTACACCTTC